The rows below give T cell receptor beta chains drawn from one sample of a study of beta chain features in type 1 diabetes. This table comes from immunoSEQ multiplex PCR, and its TCRdb copy is limited to in-frame clones, with some not included. The sample carries more than 550,000 clones, about an eighth recorded once. The sequenced sample consisted of naive CD4+ T cells from blood. Source of these receptors: a young man with type 1 diabetes. Both conserved end residues are part of each CDR3. Each record gives: clone size, CDR3 length, J gene, V gene, CDR3 protein. The size field is filled for only some rows; it gives once, few, many or a size class.

NA | 13 | TRBJ2-5 | TRBV7-2 | CASSLVNRETQYF
NA | 14 | TRBJ2-3 | TRBV28 | CASSSPASTDTQYF
NA | 14 | TRBJ2-7 | TRBV6-1 | CATDEGTGLYEQYF
NA | 13 | TRBJ1-5 | TRBV7-2 | CASSLQGVQPQHF
few | 14 | TRBJ2-7 | TRBV5-1 | CASSLDGTTYEQYF
few | 14 | TRBJ2-7 | TRBV30 | CAWSVSGYSYEQYF
few | 12 | TRBJ1-1 | TRBV30 | CAWRYQGTEAFF
NA | 13 | TRBJ2-3 | TRBV9 | CASSGRPTDTQYF
NA | 14 | TRBJ2-1 | TRBV30 | CAWRLRAQENEQFF
NA | 19 | TRBJ2-3 | TRBV5-4 | CASSLVLSGELTGTDTQYF
NA | 9 | TRBJ1-1 | TRBV7-9 | CASRRGAFF
few | 16 | TRBJ2-2 | TRBV9 | CASSVGQGDGTGELFF